This T cell receptor (beta chain) was identified during a study of T cells in Graves' hyperthyroidism and ophthalmopathy. This clonotype was seen at least ten times. The CDR3 sequence is 14 residues long. Germline CDR1 and CDR2: MDHEN and SYDVKM. Trimming left V 3 bases short and J 5 bases short, with 12 bases between. RNA transcripts yielded amplified TCR beta CDR3 regions. The TCR CDR3 first-round RT-PCR relied on the HTBI primer set. TCRdb reprocessed the multiplex PCR reads via MiXCR and lists one record per CDR3 protein. The repertoire holds about 600,000 distinct CDR3 sequences, about 16% seen once, with roughly 3% in the top ten. Source material for PBMCs was 10 ml fresh peripheral blood.

The V and J genes are TRBV28 and TRBJ2-3; D possibly uses TRBD1 or TRBD2 (6 bases each). The sequenced sample was blood. The source of this sequence is a woman between 40 and 50 years old with Graves' ophthalmopathy. The CDR3 here is CASSFGGGRDTQYF. In DNA form, the CDR3 reads TGTGCCAGCAGTTTTGGAGGGGGGCGAGATACGCAGTATTTT.